Listed here are 15 T cell receptor beta chains from one sample, sequenced in a study of Graves' ophthalmopathy and Graves' hyperthyroidism. As the template, RNA transcripts were used to amplify TCR beta CDR3 regions. HTBI primers served in a first-round RT-PCR, which a second-round multiplex PCR followed. Via MiXCR, TCRdb re-called the multiplex PCR reads, giving one row per CDR3 protein. There are roughly 380,000 distinct CDR3 sequences in the sample; just over 15% occur only once, and around 7% lies in the top ten. The source material was peripheral blood. These receptor sequences come from a woman in her late teens or twenties with stable Graves' hyperthyroidism.

There are many counts of this clonotype. The V gene is TRBV6-5, the J gene TRBJ1-1; tentative D call: TRBD1 (6 bases). This CDR3 is 14 amino acids long. Germline CDR1 and CDR2: MNHEY and SVGAGI. V was shortened by 2 bases and J by 5 bases, with 12 bases between the two germline ends. The CDR3 DNA follows: TGTGCCAGCAGTTACGGGGGGGGCTGGACTGAAGCTTTCTTT. This encodes CASSYGGGWTEAFF.

The table lists this clonotype with many counts. Relative to the germline gene, one junction end is altered; a read error may explain this. This chain joins TRBV11-2 and TRBJ2-2; possible D gene TRBD2, 6 bases. CDR3 size: 13 residues. The germline gives CDR1 SGHAT, CDR2 FQNNGV. The CDR3 loop reads CASSLGGAGELFF. CDR3 DNA sequence: TGTGCCAGCAGTTTAGGAGGGGCCGGGGAGCTGTTTTTT. The variable domain in full, with the rest retrieved from reference TRBV11-2 and TRBJ2-2, is EAGVAQSPRYKIIEKRQSVAFWCNPISGHATLYWYQQILGQGPKLLIQFQNNGVVDDSQLPKDRFSAERLKGVDSTLKIQPAKLEDSAVYLCASSLGGAGELFFGEGSRLTVL.

This clonotype was counted a few times. A read error is possible here, since a much larger clone lies one base away. V gene TRBV7-9 combines with J gene TRBJ1-1, with D hard to call. V gave up 6 bases and J gave up 11 bases, with 16 bases separating them. The germline CDR1 and CDR2 sequences are SEHNR and FQNEAQ (reference sequence). The CDR3 contains 12 residues. CDR3 nucleotide sequence: TGTGCCAGCAGTTTGCACAGCACGCGCGCTTTCTTT. As protein: CASSLHSTRAFF. The variable domain in full, completed from reference TRBV7-9 and TRBJ1-1, reads DTGVSQNPRHKITKRGQNVTFRCDPISEHNRLYWYRQTLGQGPEFLTYFQNEAQLEKSRLLSDRFSAERPKGSFSTLEIQRTEQGDSAMYLCASSLHSTRAFFGQGTRLTVV.

In this sample, this clonotype turned up many times. The rearrangement uses TRBV2 and TRBJ2-5; D is unresolved. This CDR3 is built from 11 residues. CDR1 is SNHLY and CDR2 is FYNNEI in the germline V gene. V dropped 6 bases and J dropped 1 base, with 3 bases sitting between them. Written as DNA, the CDR3 is TGTGCCAGCAGGGCCCAAGAGACCCAGTACTTC. It encodes CASRAQETQYF.

The sample holds many counts of this clonotype. The V gene is TRBV6-2 or TRBV6-3, the J gene TRBJ2-7; 9 bases line up with TRBD1. The CDR3 is 15 amino acids. Trimming cost V 6 bases and J 6 bases; bases outside gene matches: 12. In germline, CDR1 is MNHEY, CDR2 SVGEGT. CDR3 nucleotides: TGTGCCAGCAGGACCCGCGACAGGGGGGCGGGCGAGCAGTACTTC. Protein sequence: CASRTRDRGAGEQYF.

The table lists this clonotype with many counts. CDR3 DNA: TGTGCCAGCAGTGTCGGGACAGCACGACACCTTAACTATGGCTACACCTTC. Translated: CASSVGTARHLNYGYTF. The chain joins TRBV2 to TRBJ1-2; 7 bases line up with TRBD1. The junction had 12 bases not matched to a gene; V was cut back by 4 bases and J by 1 base. The CDR3 totals 17 residues. CDR1 and CDR2 from the germline V gene are SNHLY and FYNNEI.

V gene TRBV6-2 or TRBV6-3 combines with J gene TRBJ1-2; unclear D gene. Per germline, CDR1 MNHEY and CDR2 SVGEGT. V dropped 4 bases and J dropped 6 bases, with 15 bases sitting between them. The CDR3 runs to 14 residues. CDR3 sequence: CASSFEATRNGYTF. CDR3 in DNA: TGTGCCAGCAGTTTCGAGGCAACAAGAAATGGCTACACCTTC.

The table lists this clonotype with many counts. This chain links TRBV6-1 with TRBJ1-2; D uncertain. The germline V gene has CDR1 MNHNS and CDR2 SASEGT. The CDR3 length is 13 residues. Trimming cost V 1 base and J 8 bases, with 11 bases left between them. DNA for the CDR3: TGTGCCAGCAGTGAAGGTCCGCGGGGAGGCTACACCTTC. Amino acids: CASSEGPRGGYTF.

This clonotype was observed many times. The rearrangement uses TRBV5-5 and TRBJ1-1, with 7 bases aligning to TRBD1. V gave up 4 bases and J gave up 1 base; unmatched junction bases: 7. The germline CDR1 and CDR2 sequences are SGHKS and YYEKEE (reference sequence). The length of the CDR3 is 15 residues. In DNA form, the CDR3 reads TGTGCCAGCAGCACCATGACAGGGCGGAACACTGAAGCTTTCTTT. This gives the protein CASSTMTGRNTEAFF.

The gene calls are TRBV28 and TRBJ2-7, with D hard to call. The V end lost 3 bases, the J end lost 3 bases, and 21 bases lay between the germline ends. CDR3 length: 17 residues. Looked up from germline, CDR1 is MDHEN and CDR2 is SYDVKM. Here the CDR3 DNA reads TGTGCCAGCAGTTTCCCCCCCTCGTGGAGTAGCAGCTACGAGCAGTACTTC. Encoded protein: CASSFPPSWSSSYEQYF.

This clonotype was seen more than once but under ten times. The V gene is TRBV19, the J gene TRBJ1-6; no firm D call. The CDR3 totals 17 residues. Germline CDR1 is LNHDA and CDR2 is SQIVND (reference sequence). The ends were cut back, 4 bases at V and 5 bases at J, with 18 bases in the middle. This chain's CDR3 is CASSRRQLSLNNSPLHF. The CDR3 DNA reads TGTGCCAGTAGTAGACGTCAGCTGTCCCTTAATAATTCACCCCTCCACTTT. The whole variable domain, remainder taken from reference TRBV19 and TRBJ1-6, is DGGITQSPKYLFRKEGQNVTLSCEQNLNHDAMYWYRQDPGQGLRLIYYSQIVNDFQKGDIAEGYSVSREKKESFPLTVTSAQKNPTAFYLCASSRRQLSLNNSPLHFGNGTRLTVT.

In its sample, this clonotype was seen many times. This chain links TRBV7-2 with TRBJ1-6; D is perhaps TRBD1 (5 bases). V lost 2 bases to trimming and J lost 14 bases, with 16 bases between them. The CDR3 covers 14 residues. Germline CDR1 is SGHTA and CDR2 is FQGNSA. The CDR3 sequence is CASSLTRQGSSLHF. The CDR3 DNA follows: TGTGCCAGCAGCTTAACTCGTCAGGGATCCTCCCTCCACTTT.

The chain is built from TRBV28 and TRBJ1-1; D remains unclear. V dropped 2 bases and J dropped 2 bases, with 12 bases sitting between them. Germline CDR1 is MDHEN and CDR2 is SYDVKM. CDR3 length: 15 residues. The CDR3 protein is CASSLTDTINTEAFF. The DNA for the CDR3 is TGTGCCAGCAGTTTAACAGATACAATTAACACTGAAGCTTTCTTT.

The chain carries TRBV11-3 and TRBJ2-7; TRBD2 agrees at 11 bases. This CDR3 region has 19 residues. CDR1 and CDR2 (germline): SGHNT, YENEEA. V was clipped by 3 bases and J by 0 bases; unmatched bases: 13. The CDR3 loop reads CASSFRGTSGRISSYEQYF. CDR3 DNA sequence: TGTGCCAGCAGCTTCAGGGGGACTAGCGGACGTATAAGCTCCTACGAGCAGTACTTC.

This clonotype was observed a few times. V is TRBV27 and J is TRBJ1-4, with 7 nucleotides matching TRBD1. V lost 5 bases to trimming and J lost 12 bases; unmatched junction nucleotides: 12. The CDR3 length is 14 residues. Looked up from germline, CDR1 is MNHEY and CDR2 is SMNVEV (reference sequence). The CDR3 loop reads CASSVGQQWEELFF. In DNA, the CDR3 is TGTGCCAGCAGTGTGGGACAGCAATGGGAAGAACTGTTTTTT.